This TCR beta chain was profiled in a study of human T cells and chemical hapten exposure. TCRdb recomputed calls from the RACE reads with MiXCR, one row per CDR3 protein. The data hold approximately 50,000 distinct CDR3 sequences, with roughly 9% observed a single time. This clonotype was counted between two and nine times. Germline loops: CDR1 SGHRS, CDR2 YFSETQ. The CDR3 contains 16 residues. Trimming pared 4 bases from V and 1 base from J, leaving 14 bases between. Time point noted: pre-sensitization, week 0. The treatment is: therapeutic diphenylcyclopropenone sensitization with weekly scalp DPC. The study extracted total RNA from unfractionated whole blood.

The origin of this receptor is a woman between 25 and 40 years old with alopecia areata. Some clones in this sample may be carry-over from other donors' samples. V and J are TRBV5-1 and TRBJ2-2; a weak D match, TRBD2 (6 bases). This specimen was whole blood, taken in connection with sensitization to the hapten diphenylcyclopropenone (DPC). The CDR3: CASSASGLMNTGELFF. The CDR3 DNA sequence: TGCGCCAGCAGCGCAAGCGGGCTTATGAACACCGGGGAGCTGTTTTTT.